This T cell receptor beta chain was captured in a study of blood T cells in healthy people across ages. Study background: Template switching picked up about one barcoded beta molecule for each two T cells.

A sample-barcoded 5' primer and a J-beta primer mix were used in a second PCR of roughly 6 to 11 cycles. From the 5' RACE reads, TCRdb called clonotypes with MiXCR, one entry per CDR3 protein. The table lists more than 1,400,000 distinct CDR3 sequences, approximately 40% of them singletons, with 7% to 9.5% in the top ten. Losses at the gene ends were 1 base for V and 11 bases for J; bases not matched to a gene: 11. This CDR3 contains 15 residues. CDR1 and CDR2 from the germline V gene are MDHEN and SYDVKM. This chain joins TRBV28 and TRBJ1-2; TRBD1 aligns across 9 bases. The sequence derives from a woman under 30 in good health. The sequencing sample was made of blood. The DNA for the CDR3 is TGTGCCAGCAGTTTATCCGGGACAGGGAACAGGTATTACACCTTC. The encoded protein is CASSLSGTGNRYYTF.